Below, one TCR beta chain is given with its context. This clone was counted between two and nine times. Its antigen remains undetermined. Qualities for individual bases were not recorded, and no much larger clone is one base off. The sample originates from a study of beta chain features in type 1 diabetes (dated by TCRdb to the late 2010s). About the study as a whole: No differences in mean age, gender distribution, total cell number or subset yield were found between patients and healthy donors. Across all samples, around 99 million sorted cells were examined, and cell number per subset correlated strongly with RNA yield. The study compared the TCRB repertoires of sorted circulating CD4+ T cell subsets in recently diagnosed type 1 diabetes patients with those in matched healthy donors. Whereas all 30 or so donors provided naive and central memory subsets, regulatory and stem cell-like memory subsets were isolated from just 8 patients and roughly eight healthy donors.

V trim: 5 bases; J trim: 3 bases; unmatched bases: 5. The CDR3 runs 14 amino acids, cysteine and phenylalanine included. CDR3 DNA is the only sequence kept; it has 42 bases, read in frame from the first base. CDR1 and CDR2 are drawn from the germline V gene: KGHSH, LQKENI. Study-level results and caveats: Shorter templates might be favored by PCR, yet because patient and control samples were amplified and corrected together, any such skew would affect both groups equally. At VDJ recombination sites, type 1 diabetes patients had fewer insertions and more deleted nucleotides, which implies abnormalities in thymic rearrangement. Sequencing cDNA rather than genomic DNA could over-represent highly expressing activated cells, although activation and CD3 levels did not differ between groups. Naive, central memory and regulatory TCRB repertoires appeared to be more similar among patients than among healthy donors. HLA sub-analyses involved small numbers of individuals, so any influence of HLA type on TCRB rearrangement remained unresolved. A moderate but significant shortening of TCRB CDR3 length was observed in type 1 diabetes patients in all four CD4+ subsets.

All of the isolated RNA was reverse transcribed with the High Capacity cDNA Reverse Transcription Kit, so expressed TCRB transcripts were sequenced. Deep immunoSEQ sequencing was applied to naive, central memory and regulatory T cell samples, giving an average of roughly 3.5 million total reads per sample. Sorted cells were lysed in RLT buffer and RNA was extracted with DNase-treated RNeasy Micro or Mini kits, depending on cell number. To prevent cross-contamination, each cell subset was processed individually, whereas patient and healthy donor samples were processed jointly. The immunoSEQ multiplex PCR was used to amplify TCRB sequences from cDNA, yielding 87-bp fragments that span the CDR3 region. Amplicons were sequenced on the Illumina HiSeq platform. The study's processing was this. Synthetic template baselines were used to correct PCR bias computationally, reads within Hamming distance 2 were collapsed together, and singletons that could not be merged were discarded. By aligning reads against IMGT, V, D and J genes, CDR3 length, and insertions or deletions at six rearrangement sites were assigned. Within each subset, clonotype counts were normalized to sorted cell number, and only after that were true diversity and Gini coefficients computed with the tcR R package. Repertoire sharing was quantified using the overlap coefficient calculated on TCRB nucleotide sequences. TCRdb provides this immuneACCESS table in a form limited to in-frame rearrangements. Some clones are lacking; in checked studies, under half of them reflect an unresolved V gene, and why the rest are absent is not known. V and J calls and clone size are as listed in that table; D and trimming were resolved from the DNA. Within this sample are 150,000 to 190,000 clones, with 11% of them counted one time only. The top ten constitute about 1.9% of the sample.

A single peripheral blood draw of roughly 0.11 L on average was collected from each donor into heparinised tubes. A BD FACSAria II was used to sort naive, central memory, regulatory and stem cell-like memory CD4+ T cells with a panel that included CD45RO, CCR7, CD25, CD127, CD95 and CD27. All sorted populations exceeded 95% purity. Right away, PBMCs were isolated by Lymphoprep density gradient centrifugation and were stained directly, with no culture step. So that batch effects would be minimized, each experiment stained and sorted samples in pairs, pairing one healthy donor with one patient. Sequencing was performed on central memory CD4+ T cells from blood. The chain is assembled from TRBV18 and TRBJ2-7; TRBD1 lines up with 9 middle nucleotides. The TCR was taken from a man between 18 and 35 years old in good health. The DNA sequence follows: TGTGCCAGCTCATCGGGACAGGGCTACTACGAGCAGTACTTC. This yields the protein CASSSGQGYYEQYF.